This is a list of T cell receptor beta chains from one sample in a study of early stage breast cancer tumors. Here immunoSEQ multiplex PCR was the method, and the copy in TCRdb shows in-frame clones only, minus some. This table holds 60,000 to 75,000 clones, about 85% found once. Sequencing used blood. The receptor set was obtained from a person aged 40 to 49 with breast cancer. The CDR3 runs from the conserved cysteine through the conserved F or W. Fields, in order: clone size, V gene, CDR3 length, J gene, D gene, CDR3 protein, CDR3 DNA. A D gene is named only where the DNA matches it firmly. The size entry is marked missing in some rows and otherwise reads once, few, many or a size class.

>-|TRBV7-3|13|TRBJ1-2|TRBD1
CASSMTGDYGYTF
TGTGCCAGCAGCATGACAGGGGACTATGGCTACACCTTC
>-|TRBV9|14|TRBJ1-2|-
CASSVGTTNYGYTF
TGTGCCAGCAGCGTAGGGACAACTAACTATGGCTACACCTTC
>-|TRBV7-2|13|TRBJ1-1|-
CASSLQGTAEAFF
TGTGCCAGCAGCTTACAGGGTACAGCTGAAGCTTTCTTT
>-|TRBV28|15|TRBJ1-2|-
CASRSYRRGSSGYTF
TGTGCCAGCAGATCGTACCGGAGGGGGAGTTCCGGCTACACCTTC
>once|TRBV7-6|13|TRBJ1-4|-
CASTPTTNEKLFF
TGTGCCAGCACACCCACAACTAATGAAAAACTGTTTTTT
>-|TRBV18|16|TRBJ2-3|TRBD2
CASSPPSGRAGDTQYF
TGTGCCAGCTCACCACCGAGCGGGAGGGCGGGAGATACGCAGTATTTT
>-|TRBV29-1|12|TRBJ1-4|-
CSVGRPNEKLFF
TGCAGCGTTGGAAGGCCGAATGAAAAACTGTTTTTT
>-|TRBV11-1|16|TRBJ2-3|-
CASSLHRGISTDTQYF
TGTGCCAGCAGCTTACATCGCGGGATTAGCACAGATACGCAGTATTTT
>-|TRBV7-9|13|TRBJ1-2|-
CAVSIGVRGGYTF
TGTGCCGTCTCGATCGGAGTGAGGGGCGGCTACACCTTC
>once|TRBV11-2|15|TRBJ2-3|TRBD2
CASSSSGSETDTQYF
TGTGCCAGCAGCTCGAGCGGGAGTGAAACAGATACGCAGTATTTT
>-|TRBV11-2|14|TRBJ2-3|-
CASSLIVGTDTQYF
TGTGCCAGCAGCTTAATCGTGGGCACAGATACGCAGTATTTT
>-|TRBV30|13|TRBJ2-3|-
CAWSRDGTDTQYF
TGTGCCTGGAGCCGGGACGGCACAGATACGCAGTATTTT
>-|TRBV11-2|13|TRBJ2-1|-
CASSTTSYNEQFF
TGTGCCAGCAGCACCACTAGTTACAATGAGCAGTTCTTC
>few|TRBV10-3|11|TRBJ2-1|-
CATLEGDEQFF
TGTGCCACCCTGGAGGGAGATGAGCAGTTCTTC
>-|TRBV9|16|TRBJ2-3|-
CASSVASQSTPATQYF
TGTGCCAGCAGCGTAGCATCCCAGTCCACCCCCGCTACGCAGTATTTT
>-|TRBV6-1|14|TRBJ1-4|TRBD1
CASSRGQGNEKLFF
TGTGCCAGCAGCCGCGGACAGGGAAATGAAAAACTGTTTTTT
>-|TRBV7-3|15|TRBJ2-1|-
CASSLARASYNEQFF
TGTGCCAGCAGCTTAGCGAGGGCATCCTACAATGAGCAGTTCTTC
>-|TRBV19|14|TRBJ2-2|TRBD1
CASSRGTGYGELFF
TGTGCCAGTAGTAGGGGGACAGGTTACGGGGAGCTGTTTTTT
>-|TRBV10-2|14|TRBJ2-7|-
CASSVSSGYYEQYF
TGCGCCAGCAGTGTTTCCAGCGGGTACTACGAGCAGTACTTC
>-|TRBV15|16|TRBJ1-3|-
CATSRDRRSSGNTIYF
TGTGCCACCAGCAGAGATAGACGGAGCTCTGGAAACACCATATATTTT
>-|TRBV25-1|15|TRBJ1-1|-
CASSPPGPMNTEAFF
TGTGCCAGCAGTCCTCCGGGACCGATGAACACTGAAGCTTTCTTT
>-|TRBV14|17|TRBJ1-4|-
CASSQTTAGIANEKLFF
TGTGCCAGCAGCCAGACTACTGCAGGGATTGCTAATGAAAAACTGTTTTTT
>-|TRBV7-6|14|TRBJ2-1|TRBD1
CASSPEDRGNEQFF
TGTGCCAGCAGCCCCGAGGACAGGGGAAATGAGCAGTTCTTC
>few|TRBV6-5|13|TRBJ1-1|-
CASSYSRALEAFF
TGTGCCAGCAGTTACTCGAGGGCTTTAGAAGCTTTCTTT
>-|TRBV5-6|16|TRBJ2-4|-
CASSSPAGFDKNIQYF
TGTGCCAGCAGCTCCCCAGCAGGGTTTGACAAAAACATTCAGTACTTC
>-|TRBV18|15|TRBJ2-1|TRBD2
CASSPLLAGGYEQFF
TGTGCCAGCTCACCACTTCTAGCGGGAGGCTATGAGCAGTTCTTC
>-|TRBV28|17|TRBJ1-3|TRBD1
CASRPQGQGAFGNTIYF
TGTGCCAGCAGACCTCAAGGACAGGGGGCATTTGGAAACACCATATATTTT
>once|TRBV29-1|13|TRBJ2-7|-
CSVESPGAYEQYF
TGCAGCGTTGAGTCCCCGGGAGCCTACGAGCAGTACTTC
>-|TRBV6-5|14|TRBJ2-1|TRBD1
CASSLSTGGDEQFF
TGTGCCAGCAGTCTTTCGACAGGGGGCGATGAGCAGTTCTTC
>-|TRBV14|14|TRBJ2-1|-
CASSQLLGINEQFF
TGTGCCAGCAGCCAACTGCTAGGAATAAATGAGCAGTTCTTC
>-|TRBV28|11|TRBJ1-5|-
CASSPWGPQHF
TGTGCCAGCAGCCCTTGGGGGCCCCAGCATTTT
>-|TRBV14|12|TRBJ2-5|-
CASSQDMKTQYF
TGTGCCAGCAGCCAAGATATGAAGACCCAGTACTTC
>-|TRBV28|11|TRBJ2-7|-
CASSFRFEQYF
TGTGCCAGCAGTTTCAGGTTCGAGCAGTACTTC
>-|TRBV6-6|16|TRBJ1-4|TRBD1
CASRRDRVVTNEKLFF
TGTGCCAGCAGACGCGACAGGGTAGTGACTAATGAAAAACTGTTTTTT
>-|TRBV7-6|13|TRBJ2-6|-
CASSLAGANVLTF
TGTGCCAGCAGCTTAGCTGGGGCCAACGTCCTGACTTTC
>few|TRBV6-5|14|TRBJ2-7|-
CASSFSAGDYEQYF
TGTGCCAGCAGTTTTTCGGCAGGGGACTACGAGCAGTACTTC
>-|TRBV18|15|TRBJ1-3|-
CASSPTENTGNTIYF
TGTGCCAGCTCACCGACAGAAAACACTGGAAACACCATATATTTT
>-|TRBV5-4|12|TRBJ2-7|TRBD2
CASSRDYYEQYF
TGTGCCAGCAGCCGGGACTACTACGAGCAGTACTTC
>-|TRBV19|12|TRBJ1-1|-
CASSIGNTEAFF
TGTGCCAGTAGTATAGGGAACACTGAAGCTTTCTTT
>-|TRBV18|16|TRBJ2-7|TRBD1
CASSPGRGTGGWEQYF
TGTGCCAGCTCACCAGGGAGAGGGACAGGGGGCTGGGAGCAGTACTTC
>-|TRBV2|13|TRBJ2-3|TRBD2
CASRGLAGDTQYF
TGTGCCAGCAGGGGACTAGCGGGAGATACGCAGTATTTT
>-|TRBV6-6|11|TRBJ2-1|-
CASSYSAGWIF
TGTGCCAGCAGTTACTCTGCGGGATGGATCTTC
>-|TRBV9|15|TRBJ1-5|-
CASSVGDYSNQPQHF
TGTGCCAGCAGCGTAGGGGATTATAGCAATCAGCCCCAGCATTTT
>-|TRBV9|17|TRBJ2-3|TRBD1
CASSVDLGQGRTDTQYF
TGTGCCAGCAGCGTAGATTTGGGACAGGGGAGAACAGATACGCAGTATTTT
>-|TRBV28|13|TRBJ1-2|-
CASSLRGNYGYTF
TGTGCCAGCAGTTTAAGGGGGAACTATGGCTACACCTTC
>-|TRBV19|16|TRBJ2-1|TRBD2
CASSMITSGRSGEQFF
TGTGCCAGTAGTATGATTACTAGCGGGAGAAGCGGTGAGCAGTTCTTC
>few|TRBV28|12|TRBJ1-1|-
CASISRGRRAFF
TGTGCCAGCATCAGTCGCGGACGGCGAGCTTTCTTT
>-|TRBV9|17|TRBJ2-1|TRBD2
CASSGRREGSKRNEQFF
TGTGCCAGCAGCGGACGGAGGGAGGGGAGTAAAAGGAATGAGCAGTTCTTC
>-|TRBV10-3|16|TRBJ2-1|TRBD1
CAISEPGQGSYNEQFF
TGTGCCATCAGTGAGCCGGGACAGGGGTCCTACAATGAGCAGTTCTTC
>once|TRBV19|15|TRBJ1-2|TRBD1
CASSPRTGEAYGYTF
TGTGCCAGTAGTCCGCGGACAGGGGAGGCTTATGGCTACACCTTC
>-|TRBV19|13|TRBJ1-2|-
CAGSPLPFYGYTF
TGTGCCGGGTCTCCTCTTCCCTTCTATGGCTACACCTTC
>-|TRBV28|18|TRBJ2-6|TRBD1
CASSLLDRVKSGANVLTF
TGTGCCAGCAGTTTATTAGACAGGGTAAAGTCTGGGGCCAACGTCCTGACTTTC
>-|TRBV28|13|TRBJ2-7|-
CASSLRSPEGLYF
TGTGCCAGCAGTTTACGTTCCCCCGAGGGTCTGTACTTC
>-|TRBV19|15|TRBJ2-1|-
CASRERRSSYNEQFF
TGTGCCAGTAGAGAGCGGAGGAGCTCCTACAATGAGCAGTTCTTC
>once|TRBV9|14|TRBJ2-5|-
CASSDPGRQETQYF
TGTGCCAGCAGCGACCCTGGACGCCAAGAGACCCAGTACTTC